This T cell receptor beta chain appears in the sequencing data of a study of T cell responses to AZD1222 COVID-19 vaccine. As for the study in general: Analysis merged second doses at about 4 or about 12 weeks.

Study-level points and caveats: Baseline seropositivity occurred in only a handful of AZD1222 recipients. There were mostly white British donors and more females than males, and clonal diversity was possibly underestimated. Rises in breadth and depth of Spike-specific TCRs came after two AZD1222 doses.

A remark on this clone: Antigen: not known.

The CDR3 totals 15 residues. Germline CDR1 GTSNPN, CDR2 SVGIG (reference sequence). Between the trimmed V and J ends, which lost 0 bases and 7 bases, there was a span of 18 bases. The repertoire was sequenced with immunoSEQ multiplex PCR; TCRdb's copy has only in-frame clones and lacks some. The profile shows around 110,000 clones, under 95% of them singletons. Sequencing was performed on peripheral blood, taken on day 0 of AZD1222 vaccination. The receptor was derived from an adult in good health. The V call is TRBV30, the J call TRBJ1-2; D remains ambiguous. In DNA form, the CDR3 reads TGTGCCTGGAGTGTATTGGGCGAGGAAGAAAGTGGCTACACCTTC. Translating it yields CAWSVLGEEESGYTF.